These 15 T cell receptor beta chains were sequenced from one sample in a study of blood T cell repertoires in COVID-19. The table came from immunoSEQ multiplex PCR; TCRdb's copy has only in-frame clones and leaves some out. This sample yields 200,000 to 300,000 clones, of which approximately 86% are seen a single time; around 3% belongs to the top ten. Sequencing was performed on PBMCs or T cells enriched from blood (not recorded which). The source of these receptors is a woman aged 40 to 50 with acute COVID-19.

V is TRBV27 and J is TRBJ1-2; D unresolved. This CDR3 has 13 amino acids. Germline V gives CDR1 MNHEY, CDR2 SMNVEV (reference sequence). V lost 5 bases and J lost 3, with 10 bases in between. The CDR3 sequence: CASSLRPHYGYTF. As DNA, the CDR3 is TGTGCCAGCAGTCTGCGGCCCCACTATGGCTACACCTTC.

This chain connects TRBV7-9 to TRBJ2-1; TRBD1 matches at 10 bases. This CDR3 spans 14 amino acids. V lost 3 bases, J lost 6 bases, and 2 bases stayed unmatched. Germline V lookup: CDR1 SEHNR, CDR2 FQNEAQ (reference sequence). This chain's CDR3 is CASSFGQGGNEQFF. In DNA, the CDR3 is TGTGCCAGCAGCTTCGGACAGGGGGGCAATGAGCAGTTCTTC.

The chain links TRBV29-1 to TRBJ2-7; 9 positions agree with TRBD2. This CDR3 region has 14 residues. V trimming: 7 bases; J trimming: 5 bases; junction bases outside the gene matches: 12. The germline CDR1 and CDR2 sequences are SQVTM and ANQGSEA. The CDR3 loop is CSGRVAGEWNEQYF. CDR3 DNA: TGCAGCGGGCGGGTAGCGGGAGAGTGGAACGAGCAGTACTTC.

The CDR3 DNA sequence: TGTGCCTGGGGACAGGGCTCTCTATTCTCTGGCTACACCTTC. It is translated as CAWGQGSLFSGYTF. J is TRBJ1-2 and V is TRBV30; 8 bases match TRBD1. V shed 5 bases and J 7 bases; nucleotides not matched to a gene: 12. Germline V gene sequence: CDR1 GTSNPN, CDR2 SVGIG (reference sequence). The CDR3 runs 14 residues.

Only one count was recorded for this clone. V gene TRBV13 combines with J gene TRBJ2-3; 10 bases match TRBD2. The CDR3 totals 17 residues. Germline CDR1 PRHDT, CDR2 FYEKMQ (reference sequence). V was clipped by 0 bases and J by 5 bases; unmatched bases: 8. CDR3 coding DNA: TGTGCCAGCAGCTTAGGACGAGCGGGAGGGGTTTTAGATACGCAGTATTTT. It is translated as CASSLGRAGGVLDTQYF.

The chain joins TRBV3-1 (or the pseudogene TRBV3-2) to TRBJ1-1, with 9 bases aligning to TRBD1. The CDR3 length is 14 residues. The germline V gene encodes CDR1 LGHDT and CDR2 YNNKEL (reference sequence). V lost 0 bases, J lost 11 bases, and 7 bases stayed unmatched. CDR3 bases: TGTGCCAGCAGCCAAGAACAGGGGGCCCTCGGCGCTTTCTTT. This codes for CASSQEQGALGAFF.

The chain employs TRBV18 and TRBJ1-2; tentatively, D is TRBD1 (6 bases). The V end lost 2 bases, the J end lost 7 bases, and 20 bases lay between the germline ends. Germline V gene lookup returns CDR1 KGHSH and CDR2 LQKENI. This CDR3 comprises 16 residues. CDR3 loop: CASSPRGGETGTGYTF. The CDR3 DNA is TGTGCCAGCTCACCAAGGGGCGGTGAAACAGGGACTGGCTACACCTTC.

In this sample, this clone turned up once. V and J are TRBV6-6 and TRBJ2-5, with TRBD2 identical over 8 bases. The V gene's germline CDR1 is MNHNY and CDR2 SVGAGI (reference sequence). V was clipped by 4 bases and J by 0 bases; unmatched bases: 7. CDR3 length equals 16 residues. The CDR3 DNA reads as TGTGCCAGCAGTTGGGGGGCTAGCGGGTACCAAGAGACCCAGTACTTC. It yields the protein CASSWGASGYQETQYF.

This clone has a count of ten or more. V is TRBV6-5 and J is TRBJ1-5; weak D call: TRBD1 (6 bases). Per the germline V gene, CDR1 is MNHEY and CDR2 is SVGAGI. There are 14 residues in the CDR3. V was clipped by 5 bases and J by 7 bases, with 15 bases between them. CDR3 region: CASSPDRGAQPQHF. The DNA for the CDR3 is TGTGCCAGCAGTCCGGACAGAGGGGCACAGCCCCAGCATTTT.

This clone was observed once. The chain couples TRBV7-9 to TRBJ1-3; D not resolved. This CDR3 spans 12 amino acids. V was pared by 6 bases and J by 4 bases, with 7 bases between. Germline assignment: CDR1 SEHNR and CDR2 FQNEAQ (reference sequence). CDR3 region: CASSPGGNTIYF. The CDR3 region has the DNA TGTGCCAGCAGTCCGGGAGGAAACACCATATATTTT.

CDR3 region: CASSQDLDGANTGELFF. The CDR3 nucleotides read TGCGCCAGCAGCCAAGATTTAGACGGGGCGAACACCGGGGAGCTGTTTTTT. V usage is TRBV4-1 and J usage is TRBJ2-2; D perhaps matches TRBD2 (5 bases). Germline V gene data show CDR1 as MGHRA and CDR2 as YSYEKL. V gave up 0 bases and J gave up 0 bases, with 11 bases separating them. This CDR3 comprises 17 residues.

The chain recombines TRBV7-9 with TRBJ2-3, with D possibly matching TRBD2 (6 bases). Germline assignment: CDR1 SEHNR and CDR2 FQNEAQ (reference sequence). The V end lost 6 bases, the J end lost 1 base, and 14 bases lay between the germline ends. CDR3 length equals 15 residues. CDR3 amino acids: CASRSDYHRTDTQYF. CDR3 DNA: TGTGCCAGCAGATCGGACTACCATCGCACAGATACGCAGTATTTT. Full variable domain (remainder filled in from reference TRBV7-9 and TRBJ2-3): DTGVSQNPRHKITKRGQNVTFRCDPISEHNRLYWYRQTLGQGPEFLTYFQNEAQLEKSRLLSDRFSAERPKGSFSTLEIQRTEQGDSAMYLCASRSDYHRTDTQYFGPGTRLTVL.

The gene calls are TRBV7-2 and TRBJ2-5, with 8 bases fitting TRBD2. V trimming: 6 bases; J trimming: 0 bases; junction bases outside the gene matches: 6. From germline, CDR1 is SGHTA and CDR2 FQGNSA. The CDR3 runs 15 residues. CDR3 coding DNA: TGTGCCAGCAGTCCTAGCGGGTTGTACCAAGAGACCCAGTACTTC. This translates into CASSPSGLYQETQYF.

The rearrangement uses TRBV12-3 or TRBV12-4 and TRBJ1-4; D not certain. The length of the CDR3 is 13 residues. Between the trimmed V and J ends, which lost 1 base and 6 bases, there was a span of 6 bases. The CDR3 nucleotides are TGTGCCAGCAGTTTAGTTGCGGATGAAAAACTGTTTTTT. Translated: CASSLVADEKLFF.

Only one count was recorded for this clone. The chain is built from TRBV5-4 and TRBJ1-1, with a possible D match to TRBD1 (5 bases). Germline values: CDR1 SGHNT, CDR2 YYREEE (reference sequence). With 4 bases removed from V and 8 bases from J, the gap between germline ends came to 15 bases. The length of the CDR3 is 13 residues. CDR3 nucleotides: TGTGCCAGCAGCGGACGGGGGAGTCGCGAAGCTTTCTTT. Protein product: CASSGRGSREAFF.